This T cell receptor beta chain was profiled in a study of T cell responses to AZD1222 COVID-19 vaccine. Study-wide results and caveats: Donors were chiefly white British, with a greater number of females, and clonal diversity was perhaps underestimated. Across spike, vaccine-associated CD4 TCRs were found, dominant at 160-218 and 743-854. Repertoires were obtained solely post-peak T cell response. Unmutated regions of variants are reportedly targeted by nearly half of spike-specific TCRs.

Some clones are missing from TCRdb's copy, which holds only in-frame ones; the method was immunoSEQ multiplex PCR. The repertoire has 120,000 or so clones, about 89% of them found once; the top ten carry over 8.5%. With regard to this clone: Its matching antigen is unknown.

This receptor was obtained from an adult in good health. The sequencing used peripheral blood, collected on day 0 of MenACWY control vaccination.

For the CDR3, the DNA is TGCGCCAGCAGCCAAATACTAGCGGTCACAGATACGCAGTATTTT. It is translated as CASSQILAVTDTQYF. The chain combines TRBV4-1 with TRBJ2-3; 8 bases fit TRBD2. V lost 2 bases, J lost 2 bases, and 3 bases stayed unmatched. Germline assignment: CDR1 MGHRA and CDR2 YSYEKL. The CDR3 totals 15 residues.